Following are 13 T cell receptor beta chains from one sample sequenced in a study of T-cell reconstitution after alpha-beta-depleted transplantation in children. Preparing the TCRbeta library involved the use of unique molecular identifiers. MiXCR, applied by TCRdb to the PCR reads, yields one record per CDR3 protein. Of hundreds of thousands of distinct CDR3 sequences in the sample, about 11% are singletons; the top ten hold roughly 2.6%. The input for sequencing was PBMCs from the stem cell graft donor, taken from the stem cell graft. The receptors stem from a human donor who donated a stem cell graft to a child with acute lymphoblastic leukemia.

This clonotype was seen repeatedly, ten times or more. V usage is TRBV5-1 and J usage is TRBJ2-3; 8 bases map to TRBD1. The J segment lost 1 base and the V segment lost 4 bases, leaving 8 bases of the junction unmatched. The CDR3 loop spans 16 amino acids. Per germline, CDR1 SGHRS and CDR2 YFSETQ. CDR3 in DNA: TGCGCCAGCAGCCCCCGGACAGGGACACGCACAGATACGCAGTATTTT. Translation gives CASSPRTGTRTDTQYF. The full variable domain, with the rest looked up from reference TRBV5-1 and TRBJ2-3, is KAGVTQTPRYLIKTRGQQVTLSCSPISGHRSVSWYQQTPGQGLQFLFEYFSETQRNKGNFPGRFSGRQFSNSRSEMNVSTLELGDSALYLCASSPRTGTRTDTQYFGPGTRLTVL.

This clonotype appeared many times. This chain uses TRBV4-3 with TRBJ1-6; no definite D call. CDR1 and CDR2 (germline): LGHNA, YSLEER. V was pared by 0 bases and J by 11 bases, with 8 bases between. CDR3 length: 13 amino acids. The CDR3 DNA reads as TGCGCCAGCAGCCAAGACCTCAATCCACCCCTCCACTTT. Amino acids: CASSQDLNPPLHF.

This clonotype was seen at least ten times. The rearrangement joins TRBV5-1 to TRBJ2-7; TRBD1 aligns across 10 bases. V lost 4 bases to trimming and J lost 3 bases; unmatched junction nucleotides: 7. Germline V gene sequence: CDR1 SGHRS, CDR2 YFSETQ. CDR3 length: 15 residues. The CDR3 here is CASSLGTGDFYEQYF. The CDR3 nucleotides are TGCGCCAGCAGCCTCGGGACAGGGGACTTCTACGAGCAGTACTTC.

V is TRBV5-1 and J is TRBJ2-6; either TRBD1 or TRBD2 may fit D (11 bases each). With 4 bases removed from V and 1 base from J, the gap between germline ends came to 33 bases. The V gene's germline CDR1 is SGHRS and CDR2 YFSETQ. This CDR3 region has 23 residues. The CDR3 DNA is TGCGCCAGCAGCCGCTCGGACAGGGGGCTACTAGCGGGAGCCGAGTCTGGGGCCAACGTCCTGACTTTC. This codes for CASSRSDRGLLAGAESGANVLTF. The whole variable domain, remainder taken from reference TRBV5-1 and TRBJ2-6, is KAGVTQTPRYLIKTRGQQVTLSCSPISGHRSVSWYQQTPGQGLQFLFEYFSETQRNKGNFPGRFSGRQFSNSRSEMNVSTLELGDSALYLCASSRSDRGLLAGAESGANVLTFGAGSRLTVL.

This clonotype appeared many times. The gene calls are TRBV27 and TRBJ2-5; 7 positions match TRBD1. The CDR3 extends over 15 amino acids. Germline CDR1 reads MNHEY; CDR2 reads SMNVEV (reference sequence). V shed 4 bases, J shed 5 bases, and the junction held 10 bases outside the gene matches. CDR3 sequence: CASSSQDRASETQYF. The CDR3 region has the DNA TGTGCCAGCAGTTCACAAGACAGGGCAAGTGAGACCCAGTACTTC.

This clonotype was recorded many times. This sequence joins TRBV7-2 and TRBJ2-3, with a possible D match to TRBD2 (7 bases). The CDR3 spans 16 residues. V shed 5 bases and J shed 5 bases, with 20 bases lying between them. Germline loops: CDR1 SGHTA, CDR2 FQGNSA. The CDR3 bases are TGTGCCAGCAGCCCCCTTGGGGGGGCATTAGGAGATACGCAGTATTTT. Its translation is CASSPLGGALGDTQYF.

There are many counts of this clonotype. The V and J genes are TRBV29-1 and TRBJ2-3; TRBD1 aligns across 10 bases. CDR3 length equals 14 residues. V dropped 4 bases and J dropped 6; count of bases not matched to a gene: 7. CDR1 SQVTM and CDR2 ANQGSEA come from the germline V gene. The CDR3 sequence: CSVGQGAAVDTQYF. Here the CDR3 DNA reads TGCAGCGTTGGACAGGGGGCGGCCGTTGATACGCAGTATTTT.

This clonotype was observed at least ten times. The rearrangement joins TRBV10-3 to TRBJ2-2, with 7 bases matching TRBD1. This CDR3 comprises 13 residues. The V and J ends lost 10 bases and 2 bases, in that order; junction bases with no gene match: 4. Per the germline V gene, CDR1 is ENHRY and CDR2 is SYGVKD. The CDR3: CATRGGNTGELFF. The CDR3 DNA sequence: TGTGCCACGAGAGGGGGCAACACCGGGGAGCTGTTTTTT.

This clonotype was recorded a few times. The rearrangement links TRBV30 to TRBJ2-7, with TRBD2 identical over 8 bases. There are 15 residues in the CDR3. Germline assignment: CDR1 GTSNPN and CDR2 SVGIG (reference sequence). V dropped 3 bases and J dropped 0; count of bases not matched to a gene: 7. The CDR3 loop reads CAWSPGGTSSYEQYF. CDR3 DNA: TGTGCCTGGAGCCCGGGGGGGACCTCCTCCTACGAGCAGTACTTC.

On this clonotype itself: A much larger clone differs from this one at a single base, so this may be a read error. The final CDR3 position lacks the conserved phenylalanine or tryptophan, pointing to a likely read error. The chain is built from TRBV20-1 and TRBJ2-3; the D gene could be TRBD1 or TRBD2 (5 bases each). V gave up 3 bases and J gave up 4 bases, with 17 bases separating them. The V gene's germline CDR1 is DFQATT and CDR2 SNEGSKA (reference sequence). This CDR3 is 15 amino acids long. The CDR3 spells CSASNSMGTADTQYL. The CDR3 DNA is TGCAGTGCTAGTAACAGTATGGGGACGGCAGATACGCAGTATTTG.

This clonotype was counted ten times or more. V is TRBV5-1 and J is TRBJ1-4; 8 bases fit TRBD1. Germline CDR1 is SGHRS and CDR2 is YFSETQ. The CDR3 loop spans 15 amino acids. The V and J ends lost 4 bases and 7 bases, in that order; junction bases with no gene match: 9. The CDR3 nucleotides read TGCGCCAGCAGCCCATATGACAGGGGAGGTGAAAAACTGTTTTTT. Its protein product is CASSPYDRGGEKLFF. Complete variable domain (other parts from reference TRBV5-1 and TRBJ1-4): KAGVTQTPRYLIKTRGQQVTLSCSPISGHRSVSWYQQTPGQGLQFLFEYFSETQRNKGNFPGRFSGRQFSNSRSEMNVSTLELGDSALYLCASSPYDRGGEKLFFGSGTQLSVL.

This clonotype was counted ten times or more. This chain uses TRBV7-2 with TRBJ2-3, with TRBD2 matching 9 bases. The length of the CDR3 is 16 residues. Germline assignment: CDR1 SGHTA and CDR2 FQGNSA. V lost 4 bases and J lost 2; bases outside the gene matches: 7. This CDR3 reads CASSSFLAGATDTQYF. DNA of the CDR3: TGTGCCAGCAGCTCATTTTTAGCGGGAGCCACAGATACGCAGTATTTT. The variable domain in full, with the rest retrieved from reference TRBV7-2 and TRBJ2-3, is GAGVSQSPSNKVTEKGKDVELRCDPISGHTALYWYRQSLGQGLEFLIYFQGNSAPDKSGLPSDRFSAERTGGSVSTLTIQRTQQEDSAVYLCASSSFLAGATDTQYFGPGTRLTVL.

This clonotype has only a few counts. The chain employs TRBV4-2 and TRBJ1-5; perhaps TRBD1 as D (6 bases). The germline V gene has CDR1 LGHNA and CDR2 YNFKEQ. The CDR3 consists of 19 residues. The ends were cut back, 0 bases at V and 1 base at J, with 19 bases in the middle. As DNA, the CDR3 is TGTGCCAGCAGCCAAGATCAGGGAGGGGGGAGGATGAGCAATCAGCCCCAGCATTTT. Protein sequence: CASSQDQGGGRMSNQPQHF.